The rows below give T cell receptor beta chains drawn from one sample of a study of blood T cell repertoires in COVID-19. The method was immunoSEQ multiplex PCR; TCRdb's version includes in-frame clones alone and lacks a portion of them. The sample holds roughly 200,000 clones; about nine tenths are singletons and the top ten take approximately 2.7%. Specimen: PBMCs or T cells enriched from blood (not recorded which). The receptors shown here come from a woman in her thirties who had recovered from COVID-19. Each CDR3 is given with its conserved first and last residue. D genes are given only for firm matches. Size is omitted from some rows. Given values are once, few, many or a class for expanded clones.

DNA: TGTGCCAGCAGTGAAATGGAGGCAGGGGGAACCTACGAGCAGTACTTC
CDR3: CASSEMEAGGTYEQYF
J: TRBJ2-7
D: TRBD1
size: NA
V: TRBV6-1

DNA: TGTGCCAGCAGTTTATCGGGGCCTTTTAATGAGCAGTTCTTC
CDR3: CASSLSGPFNEQFF
J: TRBJ2-1
D: NA
size: NA
V: TRBV27

DNA: TGTGCCAGCAGTTCGGACAGAGTGGGATACAATGAGCAGTTCTTC
CDR3: CASSSDRVGYNEQFF
J: TRBJ2-1
D: NA
size: NA
V: TRBV6-6

DNA: TGTGCCAGCTCACTGTCAGGGGGAAGCTCCTACAATGAGCAGTTCTTC
CDR3: CASSLSGGSSYNEQFF
J: TRBJ2-1
D: TRBD1
size: NA
V: TRBV18

DNA: TGTGCCAGCAGCGTAGGACGGGACACAGATACGCAGTATTTT
CDR3: CASSVGRDTDTQYF
J: TRBJ2-3
D: NA
size: NA
V: TRBV9

DNA: TGTGCCAGCAGCTTACTAGCGGGGCGGGACACCGGGGAGCTGTTTTTT
CDR3: CASSLLAGRDTGELFF
J: TRBJ2-2
D: TRBD2
size: NA
V: TRBV5-6

DNA: TGTGCCAGCAGTTACGTACAGGGATACGAGCAGTACTTC
CDR3: CASSYVQGYEQYF
J: TRBJ2-7
D: NA
size: NA
V: TRBV6-2/TRBV6-3

DNA: TGTGCCAGCTCACCTAATCTTTACGAGCAGTACTTC
CDR3: CASSPNLYEQYF
J: TRBJ2-7
D: NA
size: NA
V: TRBV18

DNA: TGCGCCAGCAGCTACGACAGGGGTGTCACTGAAGCTTTCTTT
CDR3: CASSYDRGVTEAFF
J: TRBJ1-1
D: TRBD1
size: NA
V: TRBV5-1

DNA: TGTGCCAGCAGCACGACAGGGGAGGCAGAGCAGTACTTC
CDR3: CASSTTGEAEQYF
J: TRBJ2-7
D: TRBD1
size: NA
V: TRBV7-3

DNA: TGTGCCAGCAGCTCCGGGATTCCGATAGGCAGCAATCAGCCCCAGCATTTT
CDR3: CASSSGIPIGSNQPQHF
J: TRBJ1-5
D: NA
size: NA
V: TRBV5-8

DNA: TGTGCCAGTAGCCCAAGGACTAGCGGGGGCCCAGAGACCCAGTACTTC
CDR3: CASSPRTSGGPETQYF
J: TRBJ2-5
D: TRBD2
size: NA
V: TRBV19

DNA: TGTGCCAGCAGCCCACAACCAATAGGTGCAGGGTTCCTAGGGGTGAATACGCAGTATTTT
CDR3: CASSPQPIGAGFLGVNTQYF
J: TRBJ2-3
D: NA
size: NA
V: TRBV4-2

DNA: TGCAGCGTTGTCTCTGGAGGGTCCAATCAGCCCCAGCATTTT
CDR3: CSVVSGGSNQPQHF
J: TRBJ1-5
D: NA
size: NA
V: TRBV29-1

DNA: TGCGCCAGCAGCTTGTTTCCGGACACTGAAGCTTTCTTT
CDR3: CASSLFPDTEAFF
J: TRBJ1-1
D: NA
size: NA
V: TRBV5-1

DNA: TGTGCCAGCAGTTCAGGGGGTGGCTCCTACGAGCAGTACTTC
CDR3: CASSSGGGSYEQYF
J: TRBJ2-7
D: TRBD1
size: NA
V: TRBV6-5

DNA: TGTGCCAGCAACTCGGACAGGGACGTTGAAGCTTTCTTT
CDR3: CASNSDRDVEAFF
J: TRBJ1-1
D: TRBD1
size: NA
V: TRBV9

DNA: TGTGCCAGCAGCCCATCACAGGGAAACGAGCAGTACTTC
CDR3: CASSPSQGNEQYF
J: TRBJ2-7
D: NA
size: NA
V: TRBV7-8

DNA: TGTGCCAGCAGTGAATTCGGGGGGTACCAAGAGACCCAGTACTTC
CDR3: CASSEFGGYQETQYF
J: TRBJ2-5
D: TRBD2
size: NA
V: TRBV6-1

DNA: TGTGCCAGCAGTGAAGCGCCAGGGTCCGGCTACACCTTC
CDR3: CASSEAPGSGYTF
J: TRBJ1-2
D: NA
size: NA
V: TRBV2

DNA: TGCAGCGTTGACAGGGAAGACTATGGCTACACCTTC
CDR3: CSVDREDYGYTF
J: TRBJ1-2
D: NA
size: once
V: TRBV29-1

DNA: TGTGCCAGCTGGGGCAGGTCCTACGAGCAGTACTTC
CDR3: CASWGRSYEQYF
J: TRBJ2-7
D: NA
size: many
V: TRBV5-6

DNA: TGTGCCAGCTCACCAGGGACAGGCACCGGGGTATACGAGCAGTACTTC
CDR3: CASSPGTGTGVYEQYF
J: TRBJ2-7
D: TRBD1
size: NA
V: TRBV18

DNA: TGTGCCAGCAGCCCAATAGGACAGGGATACCCCTTGCCGTCCAAAAACATTCAGTACTTC
CDR3: CASSPIGQGYPLPSKNIQYF
J: TRBJ2-4
D: TRBD1
size: NA
V: TRBV6-6

DNA: TGTGCCAGTAGTATAGATCTTGGGGCAGACGTCGGCTACACCTTC
CDR3: CASSIDLGADVGYTF
J: TRBJ1-2
D: NA
size: NA
V: TRBV19

DNA: TGCGCCAGCAGCCCGGAGGAGTTCTCTGGAAACACCATATATTTT
CDR3: CASSPEEFSGNTIYF
J: TRBJ1-3
D: NA
size: many
V: TRBV4-1

DNA: TGTGCCAGTACCCAAACCTTAGGAGGTGAGCAGTTCTTC
CDR3: CASTQTLGGEQFF
J: TRBJ2-1
D: NA
size: NA
V: TRBV19

DNA: TGTGCCAGCAGCTTAGTGACAGGCCGGGAGACCCAGTACTTC
CDR3: CASSLVTGRETQYF
J: TRBJ2-5
D: NA
size: NA
V: TRBV7-9

DNA: TGTGCCAGCAGTTATCGGGACTTAAGCTATGGCTACACCTTC
CDR3: CASSYRDLSYGYTF
J: TRBJ1-2
D: NA
size: NA
V: TRBV6-6

DNA: TGCGCCAGCAGCGGGACTAGCGGGGGATTCACAGATACGCAGTATTTT
CDR3: CASSGTSGGFTDTQYF
J: TRBJ2-3
D: TRBD2
size: NA
V: TRBV5-1

DNA: TGTGCCAGCAGTTGGGAGGGGCCTGCCACAGATACGCAGTATTTT
CDR3: CASSWEGPATDTQYF
J: TRBJ2-3
D: TRBD2
size: NA
V: TRBV5-4

DNA: TGTGCCAGTAGTATGGGCCTAGCGGGAACCACAGATACGCAGTATTTT
CDR3: CASSMGLAGTTDTQYF
J: TRBJ2-3
D: TRBD2
size: NA
V: TRBV19

DNA: TGTGCTAGTGGCCGGACAAGTGGCTACACCTTC
CDR3: CASGRTSGYTF
J: TRBJ1-2
D: NA
size: NA
V: TRBV12-5

DNA: TGTGCCACCAGCGATGGGGGACTAAATTCACCCCTCCACTTT
CDR3: CATSDGGLNSPLHF
J: TRBJ1-6
D: NA
size: few
V: TRBV24-1

DNA: TGTGCCAGCAGCTCGTTAACAGGGCGGTCACCCCTCCACTTT
CDR3: CASSSLTGRSPLHF
J: TRBJ1-6
D: NA
size: NA
V: TRBV5-6

DNA: TGTGCCAGCAGGCGAAAGTTGTTGTTTGCTAACTATGGCTACACCTTC
CDR3: CASRRKLLFANYGYTF
J: TRBJ1-2
D: NA
size: NA
V: TRBV28

DNA: TGTGCCAGCAGTGCGACTGAGAATGAGCAGTTCTTC
CDR3: CASSATENEQFF
J: TRBJ2-1
D: NA
size: NA
V: TRBV13

DNA: TGTGCCAGTAGTAGCGGGTTTCAGCCCCAGCATTTT
CDR3: CASSSGFQPQHF
J: TRBJ1-5
D: NA
size: few
V: TRBV19

DNA: TGCGCCAGCAGCTTGAGGGGAGGGACTGAAGCTTTCTTT
CDR3: CASSLRGGTEAFF
J: TRBJ1-1
D: NA
size: NA
V: TRBV5-1

DNA: TGTGCCAGCAGCCAAGATCATTCGGGAAATGAGCAGTTCTTC
CDR3: CASSQDHSGNEQFF
J: TRBJ2-1
D: NA
size: few
V: TRBV4-2

DNA: TGTGCCAGCATCCCAAGAATTTTGCGAACTTGGAACACCGGGGAGCTGTTTTTT
CDR3: CASIPRILRTWNTGELFF
J: TRBJ2-2
D: NA
size: once
V: TRBV7-8

DNA: TGCGCCAGCAGCTTTATTAATGAGCAGTTCTTC
CDR3: CASSFINEQFF
J: TRBJ2-1
D: NA
size: NA
V: TRBV5-1

DNA: TGTGCCAGCAGCTTCAGTTTATACACTGAAGCTTTCTTT
CDR3: CASSFSLYTEAFF
J: TRBJ1-1
D: NA
size: NA
V: TRBV13

DNA: TGTGCCAGCAGCTCACAAGAGACCCAGTACTTC
CDR3: CASSSQETQYF
J: TRBJ2-5
D: NA
size: NA
V: TRBV7-2

DNA: TGTGCCACCAGGCGTATGGGTCCCCAAGATACACAGGGGGGCCATTACGAGCAGTACTTC
CDR3: CATRRMGPQDTQGGHYEQYF
J: TRBJ2-7
D: TRBD1
size: NA
V: TRBV15

DNA: TGTGCCAGCAGTTACTCGTTGACAGGGGGCTATCAGCCCCAGCATTTT
CDR3: CASSYSLTGGYQPQHF
J: TRBJ1-5
D: TRBD1
size: few
V: TRBV6-7

DNA: TGCGCCAGCGCCAGGGACACAGATACGCAGTATTTT
CDR3: CASARDTDTQYF
J: TRBJ2-3
D: NA
size: NA
V: TRBV5-1

DNA: TGTGCCAGCAGCTTAGATGCGAAGCAGTACTTC
CDR3: CASSLDAKQYF
J: TRBJ2-7
D: NA
size: once
V: TRBV11-2

DNA: TGTGCCAGCAAGCTAGCGGGGGTGGGAGATACGCAGTATTTT
CDR3: CASKLAGVGDTQYF
J: TRBJ2-3
D: TRBD2
size: few
V: TRBV6-5

DNA: TGTGCCAGCAGTGAATATACCGGCAGGGGCACTGAAGCTTTCTTT
CDR3: CASSEYTGRGTEAFF
J: TRBJ1-1
D: NA
size: NA
V: TRBV2

DNA: TGTGCCAGCAGTTCTACCAGGGATGGCTACACCTTC
CDR3: CASSSTRDGYTF
J: TRBJ1-2
D: NA
size: NA
V: TRBV6-5

DNA: TGTGCCAGCAGCTCCAGGGCCTCTGGAAACACCATATATTTT
CDR3: CASSSRASGNTIYF
J: TRBJ1-3
D: NA
size: NA
V: TRBV7-9

DNA: TGTGCCAGCAGCCCACAGGGGAACACCTACGAGCAGTACTTC
CDR3: CASSPQGNTYEQYF
J: TRBJ2-7
D: TRBD1
size: NA
V: TRBV5-4

DNA: TGTGCCAGCAGCGTAGTTCCGGGTAGGGATACGCAGTATTTT
CDR3: CASSVVPGRDTQYF
J: TRBJ2-3
D: NA
size: once
V: TRBV9

DNA: TGTGCCAGCAGCCGACAGCTGTCCTTTGGAAACACCATATATTTT
CDR3: CASSRQLSFGNTIYF
J: TRBJ1-3
D: NA
size: NA
V: TRBV3-1/TRBV3-2